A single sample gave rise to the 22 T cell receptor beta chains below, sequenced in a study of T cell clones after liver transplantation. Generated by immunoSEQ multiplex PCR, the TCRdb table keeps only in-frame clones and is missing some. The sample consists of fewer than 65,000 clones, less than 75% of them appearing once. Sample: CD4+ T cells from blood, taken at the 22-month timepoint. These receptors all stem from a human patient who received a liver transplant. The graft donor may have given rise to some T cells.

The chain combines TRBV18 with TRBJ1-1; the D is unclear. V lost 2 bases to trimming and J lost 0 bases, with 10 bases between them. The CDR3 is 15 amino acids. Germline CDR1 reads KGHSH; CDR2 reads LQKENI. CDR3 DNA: TGTGCCAGCTCACCAAGGTTGGACCTGAACACTGAAGCTTTCTTT. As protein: CASSPRLDLNTEAFF.

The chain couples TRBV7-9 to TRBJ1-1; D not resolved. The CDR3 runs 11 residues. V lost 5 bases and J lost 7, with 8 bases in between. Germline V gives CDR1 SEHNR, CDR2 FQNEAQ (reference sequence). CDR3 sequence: CASSAAVEAFF. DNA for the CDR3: TGTGCCAGCAGCGCAGCAGTTGAAGCTTTCTTT.

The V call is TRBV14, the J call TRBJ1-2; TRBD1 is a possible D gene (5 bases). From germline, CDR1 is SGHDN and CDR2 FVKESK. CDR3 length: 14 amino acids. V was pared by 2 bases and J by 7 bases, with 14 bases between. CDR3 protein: CASSQIIGQSGYTF. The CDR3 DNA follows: TGTGCCAGCAGCCAAATAATAGGACAAAGTGGCTACACCTTC.

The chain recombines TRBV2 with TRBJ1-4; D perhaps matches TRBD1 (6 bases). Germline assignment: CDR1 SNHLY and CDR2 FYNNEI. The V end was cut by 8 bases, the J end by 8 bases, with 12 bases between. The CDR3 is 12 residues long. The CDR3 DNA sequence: TGTGCCAGCCAGGGGTTCGGGGAAAAACTGTTTTTT. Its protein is CASQGFGEKLFF.

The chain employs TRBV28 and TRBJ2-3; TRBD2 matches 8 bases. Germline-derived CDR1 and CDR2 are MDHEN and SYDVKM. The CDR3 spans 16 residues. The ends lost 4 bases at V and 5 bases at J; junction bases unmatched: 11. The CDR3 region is CASSSRWRGARDTQYF. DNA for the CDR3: TGTGCCAGCAGTTCTCGGTGGCGGGGGGCAAGAGATACGCAGTATTTT.

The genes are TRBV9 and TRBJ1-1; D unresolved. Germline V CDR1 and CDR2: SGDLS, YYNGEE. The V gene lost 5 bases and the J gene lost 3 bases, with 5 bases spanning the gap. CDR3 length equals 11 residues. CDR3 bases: TGTGCCAGCAGTCGGGACACTGAAGCTTTCTTT. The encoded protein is CASSRDTEAFF.

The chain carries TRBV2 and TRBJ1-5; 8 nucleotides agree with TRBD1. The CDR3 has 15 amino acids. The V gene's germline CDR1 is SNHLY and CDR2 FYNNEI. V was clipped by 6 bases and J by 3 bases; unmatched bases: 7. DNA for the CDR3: TGTGCCAGCAGCAGGGGGCTAAACCTCAATCAGCCCCAGCATTTT. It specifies CASSRGLNLNQPQHF.

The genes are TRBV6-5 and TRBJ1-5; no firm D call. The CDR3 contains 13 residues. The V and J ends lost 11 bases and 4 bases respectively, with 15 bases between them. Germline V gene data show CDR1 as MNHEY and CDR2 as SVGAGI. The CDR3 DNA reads TGTGCCTCCCCCCGAACAGTGAATCAGCCCCAGCATTTT. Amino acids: CASPRTVNQPQHF.

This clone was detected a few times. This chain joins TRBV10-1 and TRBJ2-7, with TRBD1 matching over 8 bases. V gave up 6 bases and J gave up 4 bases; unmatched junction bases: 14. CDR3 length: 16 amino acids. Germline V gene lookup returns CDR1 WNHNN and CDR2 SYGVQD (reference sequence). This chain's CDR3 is CASSYLRGTGVYEQYF. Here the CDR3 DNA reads TGCGCCAGCAGCTACCTCCGGGGGACAGGCGTGTACGAGCAGTACTTC.

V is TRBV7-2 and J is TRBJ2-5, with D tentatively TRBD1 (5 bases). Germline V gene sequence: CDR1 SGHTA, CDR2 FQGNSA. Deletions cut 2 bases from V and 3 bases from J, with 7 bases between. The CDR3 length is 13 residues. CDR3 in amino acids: CASSLTREETQYF. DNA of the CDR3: TGTGCCAGCAGCTTAACCAGGGAAGAGACCCAGTACTTC.

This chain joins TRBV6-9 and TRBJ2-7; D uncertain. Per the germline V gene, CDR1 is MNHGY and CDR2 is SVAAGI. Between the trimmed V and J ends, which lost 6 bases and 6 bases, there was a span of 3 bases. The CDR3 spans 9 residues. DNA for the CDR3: TGTGCCAGCAGGAGCGAGCAGTACTTC. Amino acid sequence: CASRSEQYF.

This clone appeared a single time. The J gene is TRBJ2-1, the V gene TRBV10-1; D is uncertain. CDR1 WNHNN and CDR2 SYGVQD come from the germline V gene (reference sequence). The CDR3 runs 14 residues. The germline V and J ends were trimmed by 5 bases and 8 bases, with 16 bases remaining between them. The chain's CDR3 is CASSSDLYGHEQFF. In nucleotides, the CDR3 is TGCGCCAGCAGTTCGGACCTATACGGGCATGAGCAGTTCTTC.

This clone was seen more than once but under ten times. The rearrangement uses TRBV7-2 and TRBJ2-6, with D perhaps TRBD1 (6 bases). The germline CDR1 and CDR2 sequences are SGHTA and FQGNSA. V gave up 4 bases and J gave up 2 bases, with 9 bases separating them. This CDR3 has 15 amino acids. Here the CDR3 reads CASSYRVTGANVLTF. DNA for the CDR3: TGTGCCAGCAGCTACAGGGTCACTGGGGCCAACGTCCTGACTTTC.

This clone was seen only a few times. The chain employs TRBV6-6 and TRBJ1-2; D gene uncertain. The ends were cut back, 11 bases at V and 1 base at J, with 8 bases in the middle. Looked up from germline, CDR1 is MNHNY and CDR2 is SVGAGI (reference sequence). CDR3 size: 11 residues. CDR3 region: CAVQSNYGYTF. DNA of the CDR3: TGTGCCGTACAGAGTAACTATGGCTACACCTTC.

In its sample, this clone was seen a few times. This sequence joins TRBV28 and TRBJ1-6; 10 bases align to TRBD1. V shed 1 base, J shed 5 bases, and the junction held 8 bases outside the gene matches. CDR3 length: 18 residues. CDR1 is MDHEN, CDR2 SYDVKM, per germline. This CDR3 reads CASSLFLDRGKDNSPLHF. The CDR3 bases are TGTGCCAGCAGTTTATTTTTGGACAGGGGGAAAGATAATTCACCCCTCCACTTT.

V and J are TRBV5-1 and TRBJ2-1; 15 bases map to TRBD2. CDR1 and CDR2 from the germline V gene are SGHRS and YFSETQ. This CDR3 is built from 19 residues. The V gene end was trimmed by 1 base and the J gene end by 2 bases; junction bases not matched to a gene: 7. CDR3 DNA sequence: TGCGCCAGCAGCTTGCCCCGGACTAGCGGGGGGGGCCCCTACAATGAGCAGTTCTTC. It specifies CASSLPRTSGGGPYNEQFF.

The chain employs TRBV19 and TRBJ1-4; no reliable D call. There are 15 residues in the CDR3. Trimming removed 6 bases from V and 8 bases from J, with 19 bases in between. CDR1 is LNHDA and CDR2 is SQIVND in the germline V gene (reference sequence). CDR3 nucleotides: TGTGCCAGTAGCCCCGGACGGGCCTTCTCCGAAAAACTGTTTTTT. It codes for CASSPGRAFSEKLFF.

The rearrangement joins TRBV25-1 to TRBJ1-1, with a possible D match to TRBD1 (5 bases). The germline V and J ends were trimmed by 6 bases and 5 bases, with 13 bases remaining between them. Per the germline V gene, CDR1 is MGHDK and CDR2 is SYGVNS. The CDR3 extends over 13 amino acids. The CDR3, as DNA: TGTGCCAGCAGCGCCAGAGGGGTTACTGAAGCTTTCTTT. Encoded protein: CASSARGVTEAFF. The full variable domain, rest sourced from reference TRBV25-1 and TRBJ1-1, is EADIYQTPRYLVIGTGKKITLECSQTMGHDKMYWYQQDPGMELHLIHYSYGVNSTEKGDLSSESTVSRIRTEHFPLTLESARPSHTSQYLCASSARGVTEAFFGQGTRLTVV.

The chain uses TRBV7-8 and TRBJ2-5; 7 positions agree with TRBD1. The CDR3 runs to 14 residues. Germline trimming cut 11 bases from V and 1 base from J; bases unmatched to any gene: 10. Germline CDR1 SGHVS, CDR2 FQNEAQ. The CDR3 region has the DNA TGTGCCTCCTCGGCAGACAGGGCCCAAGAGACCCAGTACTTC. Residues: CASSADRAQETQYF.

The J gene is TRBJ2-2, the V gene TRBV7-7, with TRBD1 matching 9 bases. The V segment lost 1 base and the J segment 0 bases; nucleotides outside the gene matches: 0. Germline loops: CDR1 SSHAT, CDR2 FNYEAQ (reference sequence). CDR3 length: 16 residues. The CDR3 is CASSLGTGANTGELFF. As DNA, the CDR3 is TGTGCCAGCAGCTTAGGGACAGGGGCGAACACCGGGGAGCTGTTTTTT.

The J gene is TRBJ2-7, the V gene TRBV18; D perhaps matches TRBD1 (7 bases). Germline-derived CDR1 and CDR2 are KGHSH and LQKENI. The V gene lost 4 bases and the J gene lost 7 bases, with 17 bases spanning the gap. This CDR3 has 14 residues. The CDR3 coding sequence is TGTGCCAGCTCACGCGGGACAGCGACGGATGAGCAGTACTTC. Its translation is CASSRGTATDEQYF. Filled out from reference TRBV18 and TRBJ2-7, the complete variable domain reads NAGVMQNPRHLVRRRGQEARLRCSPMKGHSHVYWYRQLPEEGLKFMVYLQKENIIDESGMPKERFSAEFPKEGPSILRIQQVVRGDSAAYFCASSRGTATDEQYFGPGTRLTVT.

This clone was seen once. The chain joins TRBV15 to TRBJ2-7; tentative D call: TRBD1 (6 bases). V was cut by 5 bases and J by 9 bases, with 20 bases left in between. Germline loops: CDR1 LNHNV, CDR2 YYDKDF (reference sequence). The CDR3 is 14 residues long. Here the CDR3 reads CATSFERALGGQYF. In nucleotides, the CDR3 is TGTGCCACCAGCTTCGAAAGGGCGTTAGGGGGGCAGTACTTC. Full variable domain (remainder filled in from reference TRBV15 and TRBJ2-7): DAMVIQNPRYQVTQFGKPVTLSCSQTLNHNVMYWYQQKSSQAPKLLFHYYDKDFNNEADTPDNFQSRRPNTSFCFLDIRSPGLGDTAMYLCATSFERALGGQYFGPGTRLTVT.